This TCR beta chain was sequenced in a study of T cells after yellow fever vaccination. One entry per CDR3 protein results from TCRdb running MiXCR on the 5' RACE reads. The sample lists 310,000 or so distinct CDR3 sequences; approximately 7% were seen once. The germline V gene has CDR1 DFQATT and CDR2 SNEGSKA (reference sequence). CDR3 length: 13 amino acids. V shed 0 bases and J 6 bases; nucleotides not matched to a gene: 4. The source is a man aged 18 to 29 who received the YFV17D yellow fever vaccine. The input for sequencing was PBMCs, taken more than 35 days after the first yellow fever vaccination. The chain joins TRBV20-1 to TRBJ2-5, with 7 bases lining up with TRBD1. The CDR3 here is CSARDRQGKTQYF. The CDR3 nucleotides read TGCAGTGCTAGAGACCGACAGGGCAAGACCCAGTACTTC.